This T cell receptor beta chain derives from a study of cytomegalovirus exposure and HLA in healthy donors. PCR used 60 Vbeta primers and 13 Jbeta primers. The repertoire was sequenced with immunoSEQ multiplex PCR; TCRdb's copy has only in-frame clones and lacks some. This sample's table has approximately 46,000 clones. Study outcomes and limitations: The authors later found TCR association rates varying by HLA locus, with DRB1 most and HLA-C fewest. Prior analysis indicated that the majority of TCR beta V segments exhibited productivity approximately 87% or approximately 30% of the time.

Note on this clone: Its specificity is unknown.

V gave up 4 bases and J gave up 7 bases; unmatched junction bases: 4. Germline-derived CDR1 and CDR2 are SGHRS and YFSETQ. The CDR3 spans 14 residues. The sample was PBMCs. The chain joins TRBV5-1 to TRBJ1-4; 10 bases map to TRBD1. The clonotype comes from a male donor in good health and CMV-seronegative. The CDR3 sequence: CASSTGQGPEKLFF. The CDR3 DNA reads TGCGCCAGCAGCACGGGACAGGGGCCTGAAAAACTGTTTTTT.